What follows is one TCR beta chain and its context. Its antigen is currently unknown. CD4+ T cells from unexposed donors were obtained before the COVID-19 pandemic (2011-2018). The data derive from a study of CD4 T cells in relation to SARS-CoV-2 and coronaviruses. About the study: Crossreactive spike epitopes shared across donors were mapped to their HLA restriction.

Trimming cost V 6 bases and J 3 bases; bases outside gene matches: 13. Germline V gives CDR1 MNHEY, CDR2 SMNVEV (reference sequence). There are 18 residues in the CDR3. Sequenced by immunoSEQ multiplex PCR; TCRdb stores in-frame clones only, minus some. There are some 65,000 clones in the sample; around 86% occur only once, and over 1.5% lies in the top ten. Study results and caveats: Crossreactive clones expanded significantly less to SARS-CoV-2 than monoreactive clones.

The genes are TRBV27 and TRBJ2-2; 10 bases are shared with TRBD1. The source material was memory CD4+ T cells from PBMCs. The TCR comes from a human donor in good health. In DNA form, the CDR3 reads TGTGCCAGCAGGCCGGGACAGGGGAAGTTGGCAGACACCGGGGAGCTGTTTTTT. It yields the protein CASRPGQGKLADTGELFF.